The 29 T cell receptor beta chains in this list originate from one sample, sequenced in a study of blood T cell repertoires in COVID-19 (dated by TCRdb to about 2020). The method was the immunoSEQ multiplex PCR assay. Held by TCRdb, this immuneACCESS table contains in-frame sequences only and omits some clones. Under half of the omission traces to an unresolved V gene where checked; the cause of the rest is unknown. This sample has approximately 71,000 clones in its table, and approximately 79% of those were observed once. The ten largest make up about 26% of the sample. The material sequenced was peripheral blood. Receptor source: a man aged 55 to 69 with active or convalescent COVID-19.

The sample holds a few counts of this clone. The chain uses TRBV6-5 and TRBJ1-5; D gene unclear. Germline V gene lookup returns CDR1 MNHEY and CDR2 SVGAGI. CDR3 length: 12 residues. V was cut by 4 bases and J by 6 bases, with 7 bases left in between. In nucleotides, the CDR3 is TGTGCCAGCAGTTTAACGGGTCAGCCCCAGCATTTT. Translation: CASSLTGQPQHF.

The chain has TRBV20-1 and TRBJ2-7; 7 bases are a match to TRBD1. CDR1 is DFQATT, CDR2 SNEGSKA, per germline (reference sequence). V shed 5 bases and J 6 bases; nucleotides not matched to a gene: 4. This CDR3 region has 11 residues. CDR3: CSAAQGSEQYF. For the CDR3, the DNA is TGCAGTGCTGCACAGGGGAGCGAGCAGTACTTC.

The chain uses TRBV19 and TRBJ1-1, with a tentative D call TRBD1 (6 bases). The CDR3 totals 13 residues. CDR1 is LNHDA, CDR2 SQIVND, per germline (reference sequence). Trimming removed 7 bases from V and 3 bases from J, with 12 bases in between. DNA of the CDR3: TGTGCCAGTAAAGCAGGGGCCTACACTGAAGCTTTCTTT. Translated, it gives CASKAGAYTEAFF.

V is TRBV19 and J is TRBJ2-5; the match to TRBD2 covers 10 bases. With V trimmed by 6 bases and J by 4 bases, 8 bases remained unmatched. The length of the CDR3 is 15 residues. Germline V lookup: CDR1 LNHDA, CDR2 SQIVND (reference sequence). The CDR3 is CASSSKAGGIETQYF. CDR3 nucleotides: TGTGCCAGTAGCTCCAAAGCGGGGGGGATAGAGACCCAGTACTTC.

The chain combines TRBV3-1 (or the pseudogene TRBV3-2) with TRBJ2-7; D is possibly TRBD2 (5 bases). Trimming cost V 4 bases and J 10 bases, with 14 bases left between them. Germline V lookup: CDR1 LGHDT, CDR2 YNNKEL (reference sequence). This CDR3 contains 12 residues. This chain's CDR3 is CASSLGRQVQYF. CDR3 DNA sequence: TGTGCCAGCAGCCTTGGGAGACAAGTCCAGTACTTC.

The gene calls are TRBV30 and TRBJ2-7, with 8 nucleotides matching TRBD1. The CDR3 is 15 residues long. Germline CDR1 GTSNPN, CDR2 SVGIG (reference sequence). The V and J ends lost 2 bases and 0 bases, in that order; junction bases with no gene match: 6. The CDR3 nucleotides are TGTGCCTGGAGTCGACAGGGGACACTCTCCTACGAGCAGTACTTC. Amino acid sequence: CAWSRQGTLSYEQYF.

The chain uses TRBV2 and TRBJ2-1, with 14 bases aligning to TRBD2. Unmatched junction bases numbered 4, after V lost 8 bases and J lost 1 base. The length of the CDR3 is 16 residues. The germline gives CDR1 SNHLY, CDR2 FYNNEI. The CDR3 reads CASGLAGGRSYNEQFF. CDR3 nucleotide sequence: TGTGCCAGCGGACTAGCGGGGGGACGTTCCTACAATGAGCAGTTCTTC.

The chain joins TRBV6-2 or TRBV6-3 to TRBJ2-7; 7 nucleotides agree with TRBD1. The CDR3 runs 15 residues. Trimming cost V 5 bases and J 0 bases; bases outside gene matches: 7. Germline V gives CDR1 MNHEY, CDR2 SVGEGT. The DNA of the CDR3 is TGTGCCAGCAGTCCCCCGGGACAGAGCTCCTACGAGCAGTACTTC. Translated, it gives CASSPPGQSSYEQYF.

This chain links TRBV5-1 with TRBJ2-2; 7 nucleotides align to TRBD1. The CDR3 has 15 residues. Germline loops: CDR1 SGHRS, CDR2 YFSETQ. J lost 1 base, V lost 3 bases, and 3 bases had no gene match. CDR3 sequence (DNA): TGCGCCAGCAGCTCGGGACAGAGGAACACCGGGGAGCTGTTTTTT. It translates to CASSSGQRNTGELFF. The whole variable domain, remainder taken from reference TRBV5-1 and TRBJ2-2, is KAGVTQTPRYLIKTRGQQVTLSCSPISGHRSVSWYQQTPGQGLQFLFEYFSETQRNKGNFPGRFSGRQFSNSRSEMNVSTLELGDSALYLCASSSGQRNTGELFFGEGSRLTVL.

V usage is TRBV9 and J usage is TRBJ2-2; D gene ambiguous. Germline CDR1 reads SGDLS; CDR2 reads YYNGEE. The V end lost 3 bases, the J end lost 6 bases, and 12 bases lay between the germline ends. The CDR3 is 14 amino acids. The CDR3 sequence is CASSAPHGSGELFF. CDR3 bases: TGTGCCAGCAGCGCTCCTCACGGGTCCGGGGAGCTGTTTTTT.

This chain connects TRBV30 to TRBJ1-5; D possibly corresponds to TRBD1 (5 bases). This CDR3 contains 12 residues. Germline assignment: CDR1 GTSNPN and CDR2 SVGIG (reference sequence). Trimming took off 3 bases at V and 10 bases at J, with 13 bases between the two ends. The CDR3 nucleotides are TGTGCCTGGAGGGCCGTCGGGGGTCCCCAGCATTTT. Translated, it gives CAWRAVGGPQHF.

This chain links TRBV28 with TRBJ1-1; possible D gene TRBD1, 5 bases. Germline V gene data show CDR1 as MDHEN and CDR2 as SYDVKM. This CDR3 spans 12 amino acids. The V end lost 10 bases, the J end lost 10 bases, and 19 bases lay between the germline ends. The CDR3: CATLGQGRRAFF. The CDR3 coding sequence is TGTGCCACCTTAGGCCAGGGCAGGAGAGCTTTCTTT. The complete variable domain, with remaining parts taken from reference TRBV28 and TRBJ1-1, reads DVKVTQSSRYLVKRTGEKVFLECVQDMDHENMFWYRQDPGLGLRLIYFSYDVKMKEKGDIPEGYSVSREKKERFSLILESASTNQTSMYLCATLGQGRRAFFGQGTRLTVV.

V usage is TRBV4-1 and J usage is TRBJ2-3, with 11 bases lining up with TRBD2. The CDR3 spans 16 residues. The ends lost 3 bases at V and 3 bases at J; junction bases unmatched: 5. Per the germline V gene, CDR1 is MGHRA and CDR2 is YSYEKL. The CDR3 DNA follows: TGCGCCAGCAGCCAGATAGCGGGGGGGCCGACAGATACGCAGTATTTT. The encoded protein is CASSQIAGGPTDTQYF.

V and J are TRBV5-6 and TRBJ1-3; 8 bases are a match to TRBD1. This CDR3 has 16 amino acids. Germline CDR1 and CDR2: SGHDT and YYEEEE. V was pared by 2 bases and J by 3 bases, with 7 bases of the junction left unmatched. CDR3 sequence reads: CASSFRTGGVGNTIYF. The CDR3 nucleotides are TGTGCCAGCAGCTTCCGAACAGGGGGTGTTGGAAACACCATATATTTT. Based on the CDR3 plus reference TRBV5-6 and TRBJ1-3, the full variable domain is DAGVTQSPTHLIKTRGQQVTLRCSPKSGHDTVSWYQQALGQGPQFIFQYYEEEERQRGNFPDRFSGHQFPNYSSELNVNALLLGDSALYLCASSFRTGGVGNTIYFGEGSWLTVV.

Note on this clone: Being one base from a much bigger clone, this may be a read error. The rearrangement links TRBV4-2 to TRBJ1-1; TRBD1 aligns across 8 bases. Germline V gene sequence: CDR1 LGHNA, CDR2 YNFKEQ. CDR3 length equals 14 residues. Trimming at V came to 6 bases and at J to 9 bases, leaving 12 bases not matched to a gene. CDR3 DNA sequence: TGTGCCAGCAGTTTCACGACAGGGGTGACTAAAGCTTTCTTT. Translated, it gives CASSFTTGVTKAFF.

This clone has just a few counts. The chain couples TRBV7-3 to TRBJ1-1; TRBD1 agrees at 10 bases. The length of the CDR3 is 16 residues. The junction had 5 bases not matched to a gene; V was cut back by 0 bases and J by 4 bases. CDR1 SGHTA and CDR2 FQGTGA come from the germline V gene. In DNA form, the CDR3 reads TGTGCCAGCAGCTTAACGGTGACAGGGGGCTTCACTGAAGCTTTCTTT. It codes for CASSLTVTGGFTEAFF.

This chain uses TRBV6-6 with TRBJ2-5; 8 nucleotides agree with TRBD1. The CDR3 extends over 13 amino acids. The V and J ends lost 5 bases and 4 bases, in that order; junction bases with no gene match: 3. Germline CDR1 and CDR2: MNHNY and SVGAGI (reference sequence). In nucleotides, the CDR3 is TGTGCCAGCAGTCCCGGGACAGGAGAGACCCAGTACTTC. Its protein product is CASSPGTGETQYF.

The gene calls are TRBV15 and TRBJ1-2; D may be TRBD1 (5 bases). V dropped 7 bases and J dropped 5 bases, with 17 bases sitting between them. Germline values: CDR1 LNHNV, CDR2 YYDKDF (reference sequence). The CDR3 spans 14 residues. CDR3: CATTTTNRGYGYTF. CDR3 DNA sequence: TGTGCCACCACTACGACAAACCGGGGGTATGGCTACACCTTC.

This clone was detected only a few times. V usage is TRBV5-6 and J usage is TRBJ2-3, with 8 bases identical to TRBD1. CDR1 and CDR2 (germline): SGHDT, YYEEEE. The ends lost 1 base at V and 0 bases at J; junction bases unmatched: 1. The CDR3 has 15 residues. DNA of the CDR3: TGTGCCAGCAGCTTGAGACAGGGGAGCACAGATACGCAGTATTTT. It codes for CASSLRQGSTDTQYF.

This clone was counted only a few times. The V call is TRBV5-4, the J call TRBJ1-1, with 10 bases aligning to TRBD1. This CDR3 has 14 amino acids. Germline CDR1 SGHNT, CDR2 YYREEE (reference sequence). V shed 4 bases, J shed 6 bases, and the junction held 6 bases outside the gene matches. Here the CDR3 reads CASSTGQGVPEAFF. As DNA, the CDR3 is TGTGCCAGCAGCACCGGACAGGGGGTCCCTGAAGCTTTCTTT.

The chain combines TRBV24-1 with TRBJ2-1, with 7 bases fitting TRBD1. Germline CDR1 and CDR2: KGHDR and SFDVKD. This CDR3 is 14 amino acids long. Losses at the gene ends were 4 bases for V and 5 bases for J; bases not matched to a gene: 4. The CDR3 coding sequence is TGTGCCACCAGTGACCTGGGACAGAACAATGAGCAGTTCTTC. Its protein product is CATSDLGQNNEQFF.

The gene calls are TRBV9 and TRBJ1-3; 10 nucleotides match TRBD1. CDR1 and CDR2 (germline): SGDLS, YYNGEE. V trimming: 4 bases; J trimming: 4 bases; junction bases outside the gene matches: 5. This CDR3 contains 15 residues. The CDR3 bases are TGTGCCAGCAGCTTCGGGACAGGGGAAGGAAACACCATATATTTT. It yields the protein CASSFGTGEGNTIYF.

This clone has only a few counts. V is TRBV29-1 and J is TRBJ1-2; 8 positions match TRBD1. The CDR3 covers 16 residues. Germline loops: CDR1 SQVTM, CDR2 ANQGSEA. The trim removed 4 bases at V and 4 bases at J, leaving 14 bases unmatched. CDR3 residues: CSVARQGASPGYGYTF. CDR3 nucleotides: TGCAGCGTTGCCCGCCAGGGGGCCTCCCCTGGCTATGGCTACACCTTC.

J is TRBJ1-4 and V is TRBV5-1; D unclear. The CDR3 totals 13 residues. V lost 4 bases, J lost 4 bases, and 8 bases lay in between. Germline V CDR1 and CDR2: SGHRS, YFSETQ. The CDR3 region is CASSDTVNEKLFF. The CDR3 DNA sequence: TGCGCCAGCAGCGACACAGTTAATGAAAAACTGTTTTTT.

The chain has TRBV4-1 and TRBJ2-7, with D perhaps matching TRBD1 (6 bases). The V and J ends lost 3 bases and 1 base respectively, with 19 bases between them. The CDR3 spans 17 residues. Germline V lookup: CDR1 MGHRA, CDR2 YSYEKL. The CDR3 DNA reads as TGCGCCAGCAGCCAGAGCCGACCGGGACACTCTTCCTACGAGCAGTACTTC. Protein sequence: CASSQSRPGHSSYEQYF.

The DNA for the CDR3 is TGTGCCAGCAGCACAAGGGGCGACCGTGCAACTAATGAAAAACTGTTTTTT. It specifies CASSTRGDRATNEKLFF. The chain couples TRBV4-2 to TRBJ1-4, with a weak D call TRBD1 (5 bases). The germline V and J ends were trimmed by 5 bases and 0 bases, with 16 bases remaining between them. CDR1 LGHNA and CDR2 YNFKEQ come from the germline V gene. This CDR3 has 17 amino acids.

The chain carries TRBV7-2 and TRBJ1-2; tentatively, D is TRBD1 (6 bases). Germline V gene sequence: CDR1 SGHTA, CDR2 FQGNSA. This CDR3 spans 13 amino acids. Trimming cost V 5 bases and J 3 bases, with 10 bases left between them. As DNA, the CDR3 is TGTGCCAGCAGCCCCAGACAGGACTATGGCTACACCTTC. Amino acid sequence: CASSPRQDYGYTF.

The chain is built from TRBV5-4 and TRBJ2-5, with 12 bases lining up with TRBD2. Trimming removed 3 bases from V and 7 bases from J; junction bases left unmatched: 7. The CDR3 has 15 residues. CDR1 SGHNT and CDR2 YYREEE come from the germline V gene (reference sequence). CDR3 sequence reads: CASSSLAGGQGTQYF. Here the CDR3 DNA reads TGTGCCAGCAGCTCGCTAGCGGGGGGGCAGGGGACCCAGTACTTC. Full variable domain (missing parts from reference TRBV5-4 and TRBJ2-5): ETGVTQSPTHLIKTRGQQVTLRCSSQSGHNTVSWYQQALGQGPQFIFQYYREEENGRGNFPPRFSGLQFPNYSSELNVNALELDDSALYLCASSSLAGGQGTQYFGPGTRLLVL.

The genes are TRBV2 and TRBJ1-2; D not certain. Trimming shortened V by 7 bases and J by 4 bases, and 16 bases separated the two germline ends. The germline gives CDR1 SNHLY, CDR2 FYNNEI. The CDR3 spans 14 residues. CDR3 in amino acids: CASTRVQKSYGYTF. Written as DNA, the CDR3 is TGTGCCAGCACGAGGGTACAGAAATCCTATGGCTACACCTTC.